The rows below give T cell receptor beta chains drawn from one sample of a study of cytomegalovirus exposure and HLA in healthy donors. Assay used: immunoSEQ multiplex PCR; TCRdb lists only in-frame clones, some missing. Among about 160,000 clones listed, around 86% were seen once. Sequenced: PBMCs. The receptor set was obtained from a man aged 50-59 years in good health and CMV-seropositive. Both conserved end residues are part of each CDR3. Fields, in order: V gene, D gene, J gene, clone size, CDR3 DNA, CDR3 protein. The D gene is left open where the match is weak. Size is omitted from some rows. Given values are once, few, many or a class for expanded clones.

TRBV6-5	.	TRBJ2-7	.	TGTGCCAGCAGTTACTCCCAGACTAGATACGGCTACGAGCAGTACTTC	CASSYSQTRYGYEQYF
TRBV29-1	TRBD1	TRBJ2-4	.	TGCAGCGTTGAGAGGGGACAGGGTGGCGAAAACATTCAGTACTTC	CSVERGQGGENIQYF
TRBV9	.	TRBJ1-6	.	TGTGCCAGCAGCGTGTTAGTGAGTAATTCACCCCTCCACTTT	CASSVLVSNSPLHF
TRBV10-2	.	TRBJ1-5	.	TGCGCCAGCAGTCTTGGGAGCATCAATCAGCCCCAGCATTTT	CASSLGSINQPQHF
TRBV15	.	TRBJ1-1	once	TGTGCCACCAGCACAGGGAACACTGAAGCTTTCTTT	CATSTGNTEAFF
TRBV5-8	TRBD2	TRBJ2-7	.	TGTGCCAGCAGCGTAGCGGGGCGGGCTTACGAGCAGTACTTC	CASSVAGRAYEQYF
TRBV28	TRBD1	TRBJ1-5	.	TGTGCCAGCAGCCCGGGACAGCGCAGCAATCAGCCCCAGCATTTT	CASSPGQRSNQPQHF
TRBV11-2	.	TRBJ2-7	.	TGTGCCAGCAGCTTAGATTTAAACAACTACGAGCAGTACTTC	CASSLDLNNYEQYF
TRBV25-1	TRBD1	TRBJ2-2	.	TGTGCCAGCAGTGAAAACCCCGGGACAGGGTCGAACACCGGGGAGCTGTTTTTT	CASSENPGTGSNTGELFF
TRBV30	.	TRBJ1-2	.	TGTGCCTGGAGTGTACGGGTCAGGGCGTTGTCGGGCTACACCTTC	CAWSVRVRALSGYTF
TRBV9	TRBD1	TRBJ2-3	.	TGTGCCAGCAGCTGGAGCCGGGACAGGGCTTCAGATACGCAGTATTTT	CASSWSRDRASDTQYF
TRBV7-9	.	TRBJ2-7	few	TGTGCCAGCAGCCAGGGGCGGGGGCGTGTCCACGAGCAGTACTTC	CASSQGRGRVHEQYF
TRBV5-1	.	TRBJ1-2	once	TGCGCCAGCAGCGGGGCGGAACAGGGTAAACGAGCTATGGGCTACACCTTC	CASSGAEQGKRAMGYTF
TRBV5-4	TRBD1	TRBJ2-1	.	TGTGCCAGCAGCTGGGGACAGTACAATGAGCAGTTCTTC	CASSWGQYNEQFF
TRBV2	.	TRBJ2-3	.	TGTGCCAGCAGTGGAACCAGGGGCACAGATACGCAGTATTTT	CASSGTRGTDTQYF
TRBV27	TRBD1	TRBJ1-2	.	TGTGCCAGCAGAGGGCCTGGGGACAGGGGGCGCGAATACTATGGCTACACCTTC	CASRGPGDRGREYYGYTF